The table lists the clone carrying this TCR beta chain with a few counts. The entry originates in a study of blood T cell repertoires in COVID-19. Germline CDR1 reads SGHDT; CDR2 reads YYEEEE. Germline trimming cut 4 bases from V and 7 bases from J; bases unmatched to any gene: 11. The CDR3 runs to 15 residues. Only in-frame clones appear in the TCRdb table, and some are missing; sequencing was by immunoSEQ multiplex PCR. Of about 280,000 clones listed, approximately 86% were seen once; the top ten hold around 14%. Sequenced material: peripheral blood. The rearrangement joins TRBV5-6 to TRBJ1-5; TRBD1 matches at 7 bases. The clonotype originates from a woman between 65 and 79 years old with COVID-19, enrolled during active disease. In nucleotides, the CDR3 is TGTGCCAGCAGCCCATCCCCAACAGGGGAACAGCCCCAGCATTTT. Residues: CASSPSPTGEQPQHF.